This T cell receptor beta chain was captured by sequencing in a study of OX40 agonist ivuxolimab in advanced cancers. Clones were read by immunoSEQ multiplex PCR, and TCRdb kept only the in-frame ones, dropping some. This sample has about 100,000 clones, with over 75% found just once. V was pared by 5 bases and J by 4 bases, with 10 bases of the junction left unmatched. The length of the CDR3 is 15 residues. Germline V lookup: CDR1 MNHEY, CDR2 SVGAGI. The input for sequencing was CD4+ or CD8+ T cells sorted from blood, taken in a trial of the OX40 agonist ivuxolimab. The rearrangement uses TRBV6-5 and TRBJ2-5; TRBD1 agrees at 7 bases. The source of this sequence is an adult with an advanced solid tumor such as melanoma, head and neck, liver or kidney cancer. CDR3 sequence: CASSRTGAGRETQYF. The CDR3 nucleotides are TGTGCCAGCAGTAGAACAGGGGCAGGTCGAGAGACCCAGTACTTC.